This T cell receptor (beta chain) comes out of a study of blood T cell repertoires in COVID-19. Across the study: Sample material is recorded as cDNA or gDNA derived from T cells, B-cell-depleted T cells, or PBMCs.

TCRdb's copy holds only in-frame clones and misses some; the assay was immunoSEQ multiplex PCR. Here the sample spans 200,000 or so clones, about 80% being singletons. The cohort comprised adults aged roughly 18 to 100 years residing in approximately 22 US areas. Participant-reported clinical history was the basis for cohort assignment. The sample was PBMCs or T cells enriched from blood (not recorded which). The TCR originated in a woman in her 40s with acute COVID-19.

CDR3 protein: CASSSGQGEGNTIYF. DNA for the CDR3: TGTGCCAGCAGCAGCGGACAGGGCGAGGGGAACACCATATATTTT. The chain combines TRBV7-9 with TRBJ1-3; 8 bases line up with TRBD1. CDR3 size: 15 residues. V shed 5 bases and J 7 bases; nucleotides not matched to a gene: 10. The germline V gene encodes CDR1 SEHNR and CDR2 FQNEAQ (reference sequence). Drawing the rest from reference TRBV7-9 and TRBJ1-3, the complete variable domain is DTGVSQNPRHKITKRGQNVTFRCDPISEHNRLYWYRQTLGQGPEFLTYFQNEAQLEKSRLLSDRFSAERPKGSFSTLEIQRTEQGDSAMYLCASSSGQGEGNTIYFGEGSWLTVV.